The clone carrying this TCR beta chain was observed a few times. The sample belongs to a study of T cells in Graves' hyperthyroidism and ophthalmopathy. V was shortened by 1 base and J by 6 bases, with 24 bases between the two germline ends. The CDR3 loop spans 18 amino acids. Per germline, CDR1 SGHTA and CDR2 FQGTGA. Authors of the study amplified TCR beta CDR3 regions from RNA transcripts. HTBI primers drove first-round RT-PCR of the TCR CDR3. Each CDR3 protein is one row after TCRdb ran MiXCR on the multiplex PCR reads. The profile shows 600,000 or so distinct CDR3 sequences, 16% of them singletons.

The sample consisted of blood. The chain links TRBV7-3 to TRBJ1-2; D uncertain. The sequence came from a woman in her 30s with Graves' hyperthyroidism. The chain's CDR3 is CASSLIKLDGSDTDGYTF. As DNA, the CDR3 is TGTGCCAGCAGCTTAATTAAGCTGGACGGCAGCGATACGGATGGCTACACCTTC.